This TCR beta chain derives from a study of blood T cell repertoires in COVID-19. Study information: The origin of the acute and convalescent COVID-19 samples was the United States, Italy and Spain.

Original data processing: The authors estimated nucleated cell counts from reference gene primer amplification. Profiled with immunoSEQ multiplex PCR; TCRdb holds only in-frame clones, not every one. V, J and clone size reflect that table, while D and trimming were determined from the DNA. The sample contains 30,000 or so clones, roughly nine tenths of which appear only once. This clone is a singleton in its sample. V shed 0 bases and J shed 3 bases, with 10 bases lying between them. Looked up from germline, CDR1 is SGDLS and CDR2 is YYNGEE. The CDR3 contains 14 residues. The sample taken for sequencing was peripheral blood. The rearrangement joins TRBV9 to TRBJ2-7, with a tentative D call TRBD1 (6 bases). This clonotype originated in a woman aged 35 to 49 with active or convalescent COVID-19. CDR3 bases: TGTGCCAGCAGCGTAGCAGGGGACGTCTACGAGCAGTACTTC. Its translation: CASSVAGDVYEQYF.